This entry is about one T cell receptor (beta chain). This clonotype occurred many times. There is no known antigen for this receptor. No base quality values were provided; no much bigger clone lies one nucleotide off. The CDR3 runs 12 residues from the cysteine to the phenylalanine. The retained sequence is limited to the CDR3, 36 bases, with the frame set at the first base. Via the germline V gene (reference sequence), CDR1 is DFQATT and CDR2 SNEGSKA. V loses 6 bases at its end and J loses 4 bases; junction bases beyond the gene matches: 6. The data belong to a study of T cells after yellow fever vaccination (dated by TCRdb to the late 2010s). Concerning the study at large: The SMART-Seq v4 Ultra Low Input RNA kit was used to prepare libraries from fractions with low cell numbers. To follow T-cell clones before and after both primary and booster YFV17D yellow fever vaccination, bulk TCR alpha and beta repertoires underwent longitudinal sequencing. Two healthy male donors, one aged 18 to 29 and one aged 30 to 39 years, were included in the cohort. Blood samples were taken at several timepoints before and after primary and secondary immunization, and bulk PBMC replicates and cell subsets were isolated.

The intended sense of this specimen's treatment or condition label: live attenuated yellow fever vaccine strain. At each blood-draw timepoint, two biological replicates of bulk PBMCs were obtained. PBMCs were isolated from peripheral blood using a standard Ficoll-Paque protocol. TriZol was used to extract RNA from bulk PBMCs, CD4 and CD8 fractions, and dextramer-positive and dextramer-negative fractions. TCR cDNA was made using 5'RACE template switching, a step that added a universal primer site and unique molecular identifiers. Priming for cDNA synthesis came from both the TCR alpha and TCR beta constant segments. Libraries were amplified in two PCR steps, with sample barcodes and sequencing adapters added in the second step. Sequencing of libraries was done on Illumina HiSeq 2500 (2x100 bp) or NovaSeq (2x150 bp). The authors processed their data as follows. Reads were demultiplexed and collapsed into UMI consensus sequences with MIGEC, and V(D)J alignment was performed with MiXCR. Using edgeR on replicate PBMC samples, clonotypes were called vaccine-responding if FDR was below 0.01 and the log2 fold change was above 5 up to day 15. Each bulk clonotype was labeled CD4 or CD8 based on which sequenced repertoire, CD4 or CD8, contained the clonotype at higher abundance. TCRdb reworked the public reads: Q25 trimming with fastp, MiXCR clone assembly, productive beta chains retained. Each CDR3 protein gets just one entry, which takes the most common genes and DNA from the rows behind it. The authors' filters were not applied to this entry. The sample table lists 550,000 or so distinct CDR3 sequences, under 25% of them with a count of one. The ten largest clones capture roughly an eighth of the sample.

The paper as a whole reports these results and caveats: The secondary T-cell response was found to be weaker but faster than the primary response, with a peak reached on day 5 rather than on day 15. Computational filtering was needed because FACS-sorted repertoires could contain abundant contaminating clonotypes from the bulk population. Only a couple of donors were included in the study, so the extent to which the findings can be generalized is limited. After the booster, most of the clones that had expanded following primary vaccination were detected again (approximately 95% of CD4 and roughly 88% of CD8), which suggests that memory was broadly maintained. A small fraction of clonotypes appeared in both the CD4 and CD8 compartments, likely as a result of convergent recombination.

This receptor was obtained from a young man who received the YFV17D yellow fever vaccine. The source material was PBMCs, sampled 15 days after the yellow fever booster vaccination. The rearranged segments are TRBV20-1 and TRBJ2-7, with 7 bases matching TRBD2. The CDR3 reads as follows: CSARRRGYEQYF. The bases read TGCAGTGCGAGGCGGCGGGGGTACGAGCAGTACTTC.